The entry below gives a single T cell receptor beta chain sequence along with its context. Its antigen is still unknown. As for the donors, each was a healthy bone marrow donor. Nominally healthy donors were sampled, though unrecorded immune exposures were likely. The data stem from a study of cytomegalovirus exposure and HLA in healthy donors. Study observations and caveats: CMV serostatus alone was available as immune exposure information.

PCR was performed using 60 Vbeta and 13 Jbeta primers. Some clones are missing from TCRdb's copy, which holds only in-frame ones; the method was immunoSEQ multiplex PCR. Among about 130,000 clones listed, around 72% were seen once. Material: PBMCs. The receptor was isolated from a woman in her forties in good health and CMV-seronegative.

CDR3 coding DNA: TGTGCCAGCAGCTTTTGGGGGCCGAACACCGGGGAGCTGTTTTTT. This sequence encodes CASSFWGPNTGELFF. The chain carries TRBV7-2 and TRBJ2-2, with D possibly TRBD1 on 6 matching bases. CDR3 length: 15 amino acids. The ends were cut back, 3 bases at V and 0 bases at J, with 8 bases in the middle. Germline V CDR1 and CDR2: SGHTA, FQGNSA. Based on the CDR3 plus reference TRBV7-2 and TRBJ2-2, the full variable domain is GAGVSQSPSNKVTEKGKDVELRCDPISGHTALYWYRQSLGQGLEFLIYFQGNSAPDKSGLPSDRFSAERTGGSVSTLTIQRTQQEDSAVYLCASSFWGPNTGELFFGEGSRLTVL.